This T cell receptor (beta chain) was obtained from a study of Graves' ophthalmopathy and Graves' hyperthyroidism. Hyperthyroidism showing no ophthalmopathy within 18 months of follow-up was stable. Amplification of TCR beta CDR3 regions used RNA transcripts. Second-round multiplex PCR came after a first-round RT-PCR that employed HTBI primers. TCRdb analysed the multiplex PCR reads with MiXCR anew, one entry per CDR3 protein. The table lists 400,000 to 450,000 distinct CDR3 sequences, around a fifth of them singletons. V gave up 6 bases and J gave up 4 bases; unmatched junction bases: 7. This CDR3 is built from 14 residues.

Sequenced input: peripheral blood. This TCR was recovered from a woman younger than 35 with stable Graves' hyperthyroidism. The chain uses TRBV12-3 or TRBV12-4 and TRBJ1-1; TRBD1 matches 8 bases. CDR3 loop: CASSKTGGVTEAFF. For the CDR3, the DNA is TGTGCCAGCAGCAAAACAGGGGGGGTCACTGAAGCTTTCTTT.